This passage covers 4 T cell receptor beta chains from one sample sequenced in a study of a mutant IDH1 vaccine in newly diagnosed glioma. These receptors are not linked to any known antigen. Sequenced by immunoSEQ multiplex PCR; TCRdb stores in-frame clones only, minus some. The table records roughly 60,000 clones, approximately 81% of them present only once. The time point here: week 23, last vaccination. A 20-mer mutant IDH1 peptide at 300 ug was injected subcutaneously with topical imiquimod. Sequencing used PBMCs, obtained from a glioma patient whose treatment included an IDH1 peptide vaccine. The receptor source for this set is a man aged 30-40 years with glioma.

This chain uses TRBV7-8 with TRBJ1-5; D not resolved. The CDR3 contains 15 residues. Germline CDR1 reads SGHVS; CDR2 reads FQNEAQ. The germline V and J ends were trimmed by 5 bases and 4 bases, with 15 bases remaining between them. The CDR3 DNA reads as TGTGCCAGCAGCGCAAATTCAGTGAATAATCAGCCCCAGCATTTT. This translates into CASSANSVNNQPQHF. Looking up the rest from reference TRBV7-8 and TRBJ1-5 gives the full variable domain: GAGVSQSPRYKVAKRGQDVALRCDPISGHVSLFWYQQALGQGPEFLTYFQNEAQLDKSGLPSDRFFAERPEGSVSTLKIQRTQQEDSAVYLCASSANSVNNQPQHFGDGTRLSIL.

The rearrangement joins TRBV7-2 to TRBJ1-3; D is ambiguous. Per germline, CDR1 SGHTA and CDR2 FQGNSA. V was pared by 5 bases and J by 2 bases, with 10 bases between. The CDR3 is 14 amino acids. This chain's CDR3 is CASSPYGAGNTIYF. CDR3 DNA sequence: TGTGCCAGCAGCCCCTATGGGGCTGGAAACACCATATATTTT. Drawing the rest from reference TRBV7-2 and TRBJ1-3, the complete variable domain is GAGVSQSPSNKVTEKGKDVELRCDPISGHTALYWYRQSLGQGLEFLIYFQGNSAPDKSGLPSDRFSAERTGGSVSTLTIQRTQQEDSAVYLCASSPYGAGNTIYFGEGSWLTVV.

The chain joins TRBV7-9 to TRBJ1-1, with D perhaps TRBD1 (5 bases). In germline, CDR1 is SEHNR, CDR2 FQNEAQ (reference sequence). The CDR3 has 13 amino acids. The V end lost 4 bases, the J end lost 7 bases, and 13 bases lay between the germline ends. The chain's CDR3 is CASSSGHLREAFF. The CDR3 DNA reads as TGTGCCAGCAGCTCAGGACACCTACGTGAAGCTTTCTTT.

The chain couples TRBV5-4 to TRBJ2-7; D may be TRBD1 or TRBD2 (6 bases each). The CDR3 sequence is 14 residues long. The germline V gene has CDR1 SGHNT and CDR2 YYREEE (reference sequence). V was pared by 2 bases and J by 2 bases, with 11 bases between. CDR3 loop: CASSFGGAAYEQYF. In nucleotides, the CDR3 is TGTGCCAGCAGCTTCGGGGGCGCCGCCTACGAGCAGTACTTC.